The clone carrying this T cell receptor (beta chain) was observed a handful of times. Using a J-beta primer mix together with a sample-barcoded 5' primer, a second PCR was run for roughly 6 to 12 cycles. TCRdb recomputed calls from the 5' RACE reads with MiXCR, one row per CDR3 protein. The data show over 600,000 distinct CDR3 sequences, more than 55% seen once. This entry is derived from a study of blood T cells in healthy people across ages. Germline lookup yields CDR1 LNHNV and CDR2 YYDKDF (reference sequence). Trimming left V 0 bases short and J 7 bases short, with 9 bases between. The length of the CDR3 is 14 residues.

The rearrangement links TRBV15 to TRBJ1-4; a possible D gene is TRBD1 (5 bases). Sequenced material: blood. This receptor was obtained from a middle-aged man in good health. The CDR3 is CATSRDSGGEKLFF. CDR3 nucleotides: TGTGCCACCAGCAGAGATTCGGGGGGTGAAAAACTGTTTTTT.